The rows below give T cell receptor beta chains drawn from one sample of a study of blood T cell repertoires in COVID-19. The assay was immunoSEQ multiplex PCR, and TCRdb's table has in-frame clones only and misses some. The sample has 200,000 to 300,000 clones; about four fifths are singletons. Material for sequencing was peripheral blood. The receptors stem from a man aged 50-59 years with acute or convalescent COVID-19. CDR3s include the opening cysteine and the closing phenylalanine or tryptophan.

v_gene	j_gene	CDR3aa
TRBV14	TRBJ2-7	CASSQITGTAGGRLHF
TRBV18	TRBJ1-2	CASSLDSNYGYTF
TRBV14	TRBJ1-2	CASSQLRTGGGGYTF
TRBV30	TRBJ1-1	CAWSRDRGTGTEAFF
TRBV5-8	TRBJ2-7	CASSLARDTGVYEQYF
TRBV6-6	TRBJ1-1	CASRSQGASTEAFF
TRBV6-5	TRBJ1-5	CASSYSSRANQPQHF
TRBV7-9	TRBJ2-5	CASSLGLKETQYF
TRBV19	TRBJ1-2	CASSIQGVGYTF
TRBV19	TRBJ1-5	CASKKNRQDDQPQHF
TRBV9	TRBJ2-1	CASSNTRQGPYSYNEQFF
TRBV4-2	TRBJ1-1	CASSRLDRGNTEAFF
TRBV7-6	TRBJ2-1	CASSLGDNEQFF
TRBV18	TRBJ2-7	CASSLTGQGSYEQYF
TRBV5-1	TRBJ1-4	CASSRAGDEKLFF
TRBV19	TRBJ2-1	CASSSPTSGRYNEQFF
TRBV5-6	TRBJ2-3	CASSLNLIGLTDTQYF
TRBV2	TRBJ2-1	CASTLPTGDNEQFF
TRBV28	TRBJ2-6	CASSFIDNVLTF
TRBV27	TRBJ1-3	CASSLRAAAGNTIYF
TRBV6-4	TRBJ2-1	CASRPLSGSDNEQFF
TRBV27	TRBJ1-5	CASSLVGTNSNQPQHF
TRBV6-5	TRBJ1-1	CASTRDRGRTLPF
TRBV19	TRBJ1-1	CASSTNRAENTEAFF
TRBV19	TRBJ1-3	CASSIVGASGNTIYF